This T cell receptor (beta chain) emerged from a study of T cell responses to AZD1222 COVID-19 vaccine (dated by TCRdb to the early 2020s). About the full investigation: AZD1222 recipients given second doses at about 4 weeks or at about 12 weeks were pooled, since spike-specific TCR depth and breadth were not found to differ between the two schedules. A total of over 230 trial participants underwent TCR sequencing, of whom 207 received two doses of AZD1222 and about 25 received two doses of the MenACWY control vaccine. Trial participants were enrolled by age into 18-55, 56-69 and 70-plus year subgroups, with roughly 160, 29 and 62 TCR-sequenced participants respectively. What the authors observed across the whole study: Participants were mostly white British, with more females than males. The authors suggested clonal diversity may have been underestimated. The 56-69-year group was small, and its depth increase did not reach significance, likely because of low power. A significant rise in spike-specific TCR breadth and depth was observed after two AZD1222 doses relative to day 0 and relative to MenACWY recipients. Reportedly, almost half of the unique spike-specific TCRs recognized epitopes lying outside the regions that are mutated in the B.1.351 and B.1.1.7 variants. Because no day 14 peak-response samples were available, repertoires were characterized only after the peak T cell response. Conclusions about previously exposed vaccinees were limited because only a handful of AZD1222 recipients were SARS-CoV-2 seropositive at baseline. Vaccine-associated CD4 TCRs spanned the whole spike protein, with dominant responses in regions 160-218 and 743-854.

Sample time point, as interpreted from the label and publication: baseline before first vaccination. Samples from vaccinated people were obtained from the UK trials COV001 and COV002, which included a single-blind randomized controlled phase 2/3 trial of AZD1222 (ChAdOx1 nCoV-19) in healthy adults. For TCRbeta chain sequencing, PBMC samples from trial participants were taken at day 0 and at day 28 after the second dose. Including the terminal cysteine and phenylalanine, the CDR3 comprises 14 residues. The sequence is cut down to CDR3 DNA, 42 bases in frame from base 1. CDR1 and CDR2 are read off the germline V gene as SGDLS and YYNGEE. Relative to germline, V is 0 bases shorter and J is 8 bases shorter, with 12 bases between their ends. The CDR3 regions of human TCRbeta chains were analyzed by immunosequencing. The study's processing was this. TCRs in the repertoires were compared against a reference library of SARS-CoV-2-specific TCRs that had been generated with the MIRA antigen-specificity platform. Breadth meant the fraction of unique TCRs that were SARS-CoV-2-associated, whereas depth meant the fraction of total T cells that were SARS-CoV-2-associated. Using the MIRA data, each spike-specific TCR was mapped to the spike region that the TCR reacts to and placed in a CD4 or CD8 class. Log10-transformed breadth and depth values were compared by one-way ANOVA with Sidak's multiple comparisons tests. Entries here come from immuneACCESS through TCRdb and include only in-frame sequences with V and J called. Some clones fail to appear in such tables; in the studies checked, an unresolved V gene covers under half of the shortfall, and the cause of the remainder is unknown. V and J calls plus clone size are reproduced from that table; the DNA served to infer D and trimming. The sample data list about 190,000 clones, and 90% to 95% of these were observed just once. The ten biggest clones cover roughly a tenth of the sample.

About this clone itself: No antigen is known for it. Qualities for individual bases were not recorded, and no much larger clone is one base off.

This clonotype originated in an adult in good health. The chain was built from TRBV9 and TRBJ2-1; the D gene is perhaps TRBD2, from 5 matching bases. Here the sequenced sample was peripheral blood, taken on day 0 of AZD1222 vaccination. The nucleotide sequence reads as follows: TGTGCCAGCAGCGTAGCCGAGGGCTGGTATGAGCAGTTCTTC. Translated, it gives CASSVAEGWYEQFF. The CDR3, completed at both ends by the reference TRBV9 and TRBJ2-1 genes, gives the full variable domain DSGVTQTPKHLITATGQRVTLRCSPRSGDLSVYWYQQSLDQGLQFLIQYYNGEERAKGNILERFSAQQFPDLHSELNLSSLELGDSALYFCASSVAEGWYEQFFGPGTRLTVL.